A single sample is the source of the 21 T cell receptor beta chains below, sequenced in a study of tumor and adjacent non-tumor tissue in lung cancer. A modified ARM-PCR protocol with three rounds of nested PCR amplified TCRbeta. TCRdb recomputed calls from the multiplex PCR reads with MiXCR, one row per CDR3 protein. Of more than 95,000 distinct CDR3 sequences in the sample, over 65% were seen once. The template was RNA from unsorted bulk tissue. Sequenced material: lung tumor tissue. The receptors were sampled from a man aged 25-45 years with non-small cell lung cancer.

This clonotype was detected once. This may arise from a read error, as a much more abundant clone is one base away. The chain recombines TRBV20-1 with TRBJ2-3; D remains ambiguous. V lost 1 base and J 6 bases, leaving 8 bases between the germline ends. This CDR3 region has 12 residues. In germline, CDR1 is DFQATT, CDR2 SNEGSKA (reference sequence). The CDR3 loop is CSARGVPDTQYF. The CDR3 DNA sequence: TGCAGTGCTAGAGGGGTACCGGATACGCAGTATTTT.

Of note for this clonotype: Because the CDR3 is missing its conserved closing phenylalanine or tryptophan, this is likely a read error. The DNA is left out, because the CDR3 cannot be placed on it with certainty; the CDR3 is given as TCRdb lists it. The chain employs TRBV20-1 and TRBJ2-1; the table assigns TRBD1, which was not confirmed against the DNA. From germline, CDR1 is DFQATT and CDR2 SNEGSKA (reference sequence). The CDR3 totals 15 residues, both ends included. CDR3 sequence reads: CSARDLGADYNEHFS.

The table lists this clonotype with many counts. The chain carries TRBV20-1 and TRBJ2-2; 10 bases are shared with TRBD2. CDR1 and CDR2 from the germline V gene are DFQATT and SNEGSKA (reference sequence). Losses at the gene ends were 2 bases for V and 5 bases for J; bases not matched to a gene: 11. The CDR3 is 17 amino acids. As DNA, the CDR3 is TGCAGTGCTAGACCCAACCTTCTAGCGGGAGAGACCGGGGAGCTGTTTTTT. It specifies CSARPNLLAGETGELFF.

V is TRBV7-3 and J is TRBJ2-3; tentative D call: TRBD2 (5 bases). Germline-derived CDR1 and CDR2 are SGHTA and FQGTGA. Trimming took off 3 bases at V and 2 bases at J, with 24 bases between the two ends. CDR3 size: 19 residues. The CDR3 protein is CASSFRTLLALLSTDTQYF. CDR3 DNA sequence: TGTGCCAGCAGCTTCCGAACACTGTTAGCGCTCCTCTCCACAGATACGCAGTATTTT.

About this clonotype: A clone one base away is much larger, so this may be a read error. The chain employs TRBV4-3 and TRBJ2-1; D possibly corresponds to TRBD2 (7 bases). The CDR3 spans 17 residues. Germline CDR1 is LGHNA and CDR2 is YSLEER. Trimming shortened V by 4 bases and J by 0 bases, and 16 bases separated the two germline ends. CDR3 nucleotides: TGCGCCAGCAGCCTAAGAGGGAGGGGGAGCTCCTACAATGAGCAGTTCTTC. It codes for CASSLRGRGSSYNEQFF.

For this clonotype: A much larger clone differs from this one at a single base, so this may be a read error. The CDR3 nucleotides read TGTGCCAGCGGTCTACAGGGGGCGGGTCAGCCCCAGCATTTT. It is translated as CASGLQGAGQPQHF. The rearrangement links TRBV5-5 to TRBJ1-5; 9 bases are a match to TRBD1. The V gene end was trimmed by 7 bases and the J gene end by 6 bases; junction bases not matched to a gene: 8. CDR3 length equals 14 residues. Per germline, CDR1 SGHKS and CDR2 YYEKEE (reference sequence).

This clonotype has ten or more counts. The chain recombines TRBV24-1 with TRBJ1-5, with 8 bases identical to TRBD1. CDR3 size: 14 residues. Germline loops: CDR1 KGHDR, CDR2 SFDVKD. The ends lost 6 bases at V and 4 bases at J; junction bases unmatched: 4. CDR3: CATSSGTGNQPQHF. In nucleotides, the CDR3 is TGTGCCACCAGTTCCGGGACAGGAAATCAGCCCCAGCATTTT.

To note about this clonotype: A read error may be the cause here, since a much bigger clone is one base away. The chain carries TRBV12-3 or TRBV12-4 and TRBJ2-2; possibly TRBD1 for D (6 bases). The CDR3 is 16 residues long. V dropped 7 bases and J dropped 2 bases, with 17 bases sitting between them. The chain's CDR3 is CASNFEGRGNTGELFF. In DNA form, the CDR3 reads TGTGCCAGCAATTTTGAAGGCAGGGGAAACACCGGGGAGCTGTTTTTT.

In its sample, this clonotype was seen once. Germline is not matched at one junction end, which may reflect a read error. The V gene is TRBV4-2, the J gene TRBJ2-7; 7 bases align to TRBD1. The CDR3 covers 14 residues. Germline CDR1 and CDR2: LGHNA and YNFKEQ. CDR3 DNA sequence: TGTGTCAGCAGCCAACTTGGACAGGCCCACGAGCGGTACTTC. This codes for CVSSQLGQAHERYF.

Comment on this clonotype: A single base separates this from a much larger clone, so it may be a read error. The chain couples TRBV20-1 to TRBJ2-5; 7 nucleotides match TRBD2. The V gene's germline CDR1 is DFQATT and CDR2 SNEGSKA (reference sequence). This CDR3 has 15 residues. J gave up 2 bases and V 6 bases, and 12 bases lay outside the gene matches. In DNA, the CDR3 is TGCAGTGCCCCGACTAGCAGGAGGCCACAAGAGACCCAGTACTTC. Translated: CSAPTSRRPQETQYF.

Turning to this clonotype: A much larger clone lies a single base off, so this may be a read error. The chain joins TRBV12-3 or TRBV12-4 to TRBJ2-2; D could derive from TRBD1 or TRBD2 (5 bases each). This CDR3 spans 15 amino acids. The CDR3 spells CASSLGRVNTGKLFF. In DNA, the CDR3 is TGTGCCAGCAGTTTGGGCAGGGTGAACACCGGGAAGCTGTTTTTT.

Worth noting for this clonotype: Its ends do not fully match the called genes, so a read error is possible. The DNA for the CDR3 is TGTGCCAGCAGCATCGAGACAGCCAACACTGAAGCTTTCTTC. Translated, it gives CASSIETANTEAFF. The rearrangement links TRBV11-2 to TRBJ1-1, with D possibly TRBD1 on 5 matching bases. Germline assignment: CDR1 SGHAT and CDR2 FQNNGV. CDR3 length: 14 residues.

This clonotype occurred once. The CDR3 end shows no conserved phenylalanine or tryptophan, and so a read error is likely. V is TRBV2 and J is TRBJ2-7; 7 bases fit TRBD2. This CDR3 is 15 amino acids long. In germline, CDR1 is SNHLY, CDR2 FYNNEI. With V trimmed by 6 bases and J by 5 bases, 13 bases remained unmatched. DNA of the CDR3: TGTGCCAGCAGCGTCCCTCGCGGGAGACTCCACGAGCAGTACTTA. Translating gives CASSVPRGRLHEQYL.

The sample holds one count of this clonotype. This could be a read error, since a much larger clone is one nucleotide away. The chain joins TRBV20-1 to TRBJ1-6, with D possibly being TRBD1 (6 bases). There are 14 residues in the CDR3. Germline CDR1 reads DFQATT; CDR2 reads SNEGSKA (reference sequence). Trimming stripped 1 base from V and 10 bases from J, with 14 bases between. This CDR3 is CSARVSGGRSPLHF. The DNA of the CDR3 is TGCAGTGCTAGAGTTAGCGGGGGCAGATCACCCCTCCACTTT.

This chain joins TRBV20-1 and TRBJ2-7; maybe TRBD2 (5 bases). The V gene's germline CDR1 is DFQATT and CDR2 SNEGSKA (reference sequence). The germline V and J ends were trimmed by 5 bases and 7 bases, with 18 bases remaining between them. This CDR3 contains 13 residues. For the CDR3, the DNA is TGCAGTGCTGGAGGAGCGGCCCTGGGAGAGCAGTACTTC. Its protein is CSAGGAALGEQYF.

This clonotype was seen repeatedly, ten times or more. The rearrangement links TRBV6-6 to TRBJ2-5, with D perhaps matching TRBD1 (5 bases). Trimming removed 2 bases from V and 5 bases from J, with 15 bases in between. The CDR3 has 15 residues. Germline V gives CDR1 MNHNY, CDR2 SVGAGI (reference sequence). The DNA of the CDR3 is TGTGCCAGCAGTTACCGGGCAGGGATGCCCGAGACCCAGTACTTC. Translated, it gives CASSYRAGMPETQYF.

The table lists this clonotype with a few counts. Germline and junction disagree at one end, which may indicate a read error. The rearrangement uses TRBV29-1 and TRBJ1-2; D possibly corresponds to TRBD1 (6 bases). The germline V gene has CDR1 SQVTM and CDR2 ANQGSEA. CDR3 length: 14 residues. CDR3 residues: CSVGPAGDDYDYTF. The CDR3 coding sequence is TGCAGCGTGGGGCCCGCAGGGGATGACTATGACTACACCTTT.

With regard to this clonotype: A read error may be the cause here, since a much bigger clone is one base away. The DNA for the CDR3 is TGCGTCAGCTTCGGATATAATTCACCCCTCCACTTT. It specifies CVSFGYNSPLHF. The chain has TRBV10-2 and TRBJ1-6, with no clear D. Germline V gives CDR1 WSHSY, CDR2 SAAADI. The length of the CDR3 is 12 residues.

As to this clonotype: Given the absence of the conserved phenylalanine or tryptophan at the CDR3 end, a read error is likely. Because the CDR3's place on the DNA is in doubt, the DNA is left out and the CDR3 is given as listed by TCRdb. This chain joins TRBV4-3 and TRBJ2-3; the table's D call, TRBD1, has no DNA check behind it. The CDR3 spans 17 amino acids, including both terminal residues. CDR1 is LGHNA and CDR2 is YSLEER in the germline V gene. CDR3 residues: CASSQDLAGSTADTLYL.

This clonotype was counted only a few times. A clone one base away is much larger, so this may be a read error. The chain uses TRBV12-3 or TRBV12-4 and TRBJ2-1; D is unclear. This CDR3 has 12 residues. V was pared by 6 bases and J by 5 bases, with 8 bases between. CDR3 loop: CASSSSDNEQFF. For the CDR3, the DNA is TGTGCCAGCAGCAGCTCTGACAATGAGCAGTTCTTC.

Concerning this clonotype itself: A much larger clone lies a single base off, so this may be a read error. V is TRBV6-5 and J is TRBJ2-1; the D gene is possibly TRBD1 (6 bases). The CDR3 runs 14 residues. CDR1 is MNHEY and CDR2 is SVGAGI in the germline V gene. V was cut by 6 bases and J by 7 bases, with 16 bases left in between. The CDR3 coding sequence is TGTGCCAGCAGAAAACAGGGATACACGAATGAGCAGTTCTTC. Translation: CASRKQGYTNEQFF.